Given below is one T cell receptor (beta chain) in context. Its target is not known. This entry belongs to a study of blood T cells in healthy people across ages. Findings and caveats of the study: Calculation of diversity from one million T cells yielded estimates considered to be underestimates. Per-million-T-cell TCR beta diversity fell roughly linearly with age.

Trimming removed 1 base from V and 3 bases from J, with 12 bases in between. Germline V gene data show CDR1 as MGHRA and CDR2 as YSYEKL. The CDR3 has 15 amino acids. A sample-barcoded 5' primer and a J-beta primer mix were used in a second PCR of roughly 7 to 12 cycles. Using its own MiXCR run on the 5' RACE reads, TCRdb lists one record per CDR3 protein. The sample lists 1.5 million to 2 million distinct CDR3 sequences; around half were seen once. Extractions gave at least 5 micrograms of total RNA per sample. The chain links TRBV4-1 to TRBJ1-1, with D possibly being TRBD1 (5 bases). The TCR originated in a woman in her thirties or forties in good health. Sequencing input: blood. The DNA for the CDR3 is TGCGCCAGCAGCCAAGCGGGGATAGGGGACACTGAAGCTTTCTTT. It translates to CASSQAGIGDTEAFF.